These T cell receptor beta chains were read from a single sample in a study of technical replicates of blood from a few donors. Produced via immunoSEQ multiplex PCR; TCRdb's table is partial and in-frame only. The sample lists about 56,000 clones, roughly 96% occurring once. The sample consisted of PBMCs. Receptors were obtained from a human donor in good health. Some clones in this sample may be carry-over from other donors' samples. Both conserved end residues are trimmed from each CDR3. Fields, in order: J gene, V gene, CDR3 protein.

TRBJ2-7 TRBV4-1 ASSQVPLLAGGFGSYEQY
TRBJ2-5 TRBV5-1 ASSFLAAEQETQY
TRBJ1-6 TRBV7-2 ASSLAVGSSYNSPLH
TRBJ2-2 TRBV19 ASSIGTTNTGELF
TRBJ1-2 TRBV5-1 ASSFDGQTNYGYT
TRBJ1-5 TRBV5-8 ASSLGPGNQPQH
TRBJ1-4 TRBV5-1 ASSLEGGQSNEKLF
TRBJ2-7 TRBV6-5 ASVRAGSPEQY
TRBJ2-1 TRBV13 ASSLLAGGLSYNEQF
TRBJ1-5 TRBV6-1 ASSVSRGSNQPQH
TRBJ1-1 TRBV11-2 ASSFGTTNTEAF
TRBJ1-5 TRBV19 ASSIIGQGGSNQPQH
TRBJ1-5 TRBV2 ASSVTGAVNQPQH
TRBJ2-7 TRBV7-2 ASSPPGGGYEQY
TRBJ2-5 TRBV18 ASSPGLSQETQY
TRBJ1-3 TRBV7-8 ASSRDRVSGNTIY
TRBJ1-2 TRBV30 AWSSLGGIYT
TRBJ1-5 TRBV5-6 ASSYWTGDSNQPQH
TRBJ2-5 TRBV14 ASSQDFTGQYQETQY
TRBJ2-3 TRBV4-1 ASSQGLLAGASTDTQY
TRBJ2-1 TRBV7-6 ASSLQGGSYNEQF
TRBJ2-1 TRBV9 ASSVLEVAFNEQF
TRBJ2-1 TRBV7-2 ASSPPGGAFNEQF
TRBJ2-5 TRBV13 ASSSDPRAETQY
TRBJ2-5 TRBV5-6 ASSFGEGRETQY
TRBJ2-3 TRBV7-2 ASSSPGGEADTQY
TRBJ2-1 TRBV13 ASSLSGRVSYNEQF
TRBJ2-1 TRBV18 ASSSGQGSYNEQF
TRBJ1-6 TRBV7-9 ASSSMAGNSPLH
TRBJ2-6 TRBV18 ASSPGQSSGANVLT
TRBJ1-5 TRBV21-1 ASRDRGGNQPQH
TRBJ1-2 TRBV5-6 ASSSDNAGYGYT
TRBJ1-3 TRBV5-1 ASSREMAGPSGNTIY
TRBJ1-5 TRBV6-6 ASTRGPSNQPQH
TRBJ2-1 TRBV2 ASKGQGAYNEQF
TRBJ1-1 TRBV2 ASSGVGGLNTEAF
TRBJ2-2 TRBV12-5 ASGPTRDRGTGELF
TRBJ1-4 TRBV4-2 ASSPSHASGGVVEKLF
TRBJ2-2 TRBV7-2 ASSSRLAGGLTGELF
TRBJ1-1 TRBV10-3 AISTVSGMNTEAF
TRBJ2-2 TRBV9 ASGSVNTGELF
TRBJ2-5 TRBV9 ASSVGSWTSYQETQY
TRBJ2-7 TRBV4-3 ASSRGSGQGSYEQY
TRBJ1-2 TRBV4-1 ASSQGQYGGYT
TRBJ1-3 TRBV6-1 ASSGDRVQTIY
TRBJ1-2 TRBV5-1 ASSVNEGGYT
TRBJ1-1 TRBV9 ASSVAGRPGGTEAF
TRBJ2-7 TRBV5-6 ASSLNTGTGRYEQY
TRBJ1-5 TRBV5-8 ASSHLTTGDGNQPQH
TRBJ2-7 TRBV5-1 ASSSTTYEQY